What follows are 23 T cell receptor beta chains derived from one specimen sequenced in a study of blood T cell repertoires in COVID-19. Profiled with immunoSEQ multiplex PCR; TCRdb holds only in-frame clones, not every one. Of about 190,000 clones listed, more than 75% are singletons. Sequences were obtained from peripheral blood. These receptors originate from a woman aged 80 or over with acute or convalescent COVID-19.

V gene TRBV18 combines with J gene TRBJ1-4; weak D call: TRBD1 (6 bases). Germline lookup yields CDR1 KGHSH and CDR2 LQKENI. V was cut by 4 bases and J by 8 bases, with 14 bases left in between. The CDR3 has 14 amino acids. CDR3 nucleotides: TGTGCCAGCTCACGTCAGGGGATTCGCGAAAAACTGTTTTTT. This translates into CASSRQGIREKLFF.

The chain couples TRBV19 to TRBJ2-3; 10 bases map to TRBD1. The V gene's germline CDR1 is LNHDA and CDR2 SQIVND (reference sequence). This CDR3 comprises 16 residues. With 5 bases clipped from V and 2 bases from J, the junction kept 7 bases outside the gene matches. CDR3 sequence reads: CASSSAGTGVTDTQYF. The CDR3 DNA is TGTGCCAGTAGTTCTGCCGGGACAGGGGTCACAGATACGCAGTATTTT.

The chain uses TRBV7-2 and TRBJ1-4; D unclear. Germline-derived CDR1 and CDR2 are SGHTA and FQGNSA. This CDR3 has 15 residues. The germline V and J ends were trimmed by 4 bases and 2 bases, with 11 bases remaining between them. CDR3 region: CASSSVGRTNEKLFF. The CDR3 nucleotides are TGTGCCAGCAGCTCAGTGGGGAGGACTAATGAAAAACTGTTTTTT. Full variable domain (rest looked up from reference TRBV7-2 and TRBJ1-4): GAGVSQSPSNKVTEKGKDVELRCDPISGHTALYWYRQSLGQGLEFLIYFQGNSAPDKSGLPSDRFSAERTGGSVSTLTIQRTQQEDSAVYLCASSSVGRTNEKLFFGSGTQLSVL.

The chain employs TRBV20-1 and TRBJ2-5; D is perhaps TRBD2 (6 bases). CDR3 length: 11 amino acids. The germline gives CDR1 DFQATT, CDR2 SNEGSKA (reference sequence). V was trimmed by 0 bases and J by 9 bases, leaving 8 bases between them. CDR3 in DNA: TGCAGTGCTAGAGAGAGGGACTCCCAGTACTTC. Translating it yields CSARERDSQYF.

The chain employs TRBV7-2 and TRBJ2-1; the D is unclear. Germline V gene lookup returns CDR1 SGHTA and CDR2 FQGNSA. The CDR3 length is 16 residues. V gave up 5 bases and J gave up 0 bases, with 14 bases separating them. Here the CDR3 reads CASSPQARLSYNEQFF. The CDR3, as DNA: TGTGCCAGCAGCCCCCAAGCTCGACTCTCCTACAATGAGCAGTTCTTC.

V is TRBV18 and J is TRBJ1-1, with D unclear. Germline V gene data show CDR1 as KGHSH and CDR2 as LQKENI. Between the trimmed V and J ends, which lost 4 bases and 5 bases, there was a span of 8 bases. The CDR3 covers 12 residues. The CDR3 spells CASSRVETEAFF. The CDR3, as DNA: TGTGCCAGCTCACGCGTAGAGACTGAAGCTTTCTTT.

Only a few counts were recorded for this clone. The gene calls are TRBV10-1 and TRBJ1-1, with a possible D match to TRBD1 (5 bases). V dropped 4 bases and J dropped 5 bases, with 20 bases sitting between them. The CDR3 sequence is 16 residues long. Germline loops: CDR1 WNHNN, CDR2 SYGVQD (reference sequence). The chain's CDR3 is CASSGPLGGEGTEAFF. The CDR3 bases are TGCGCCAGCAGTGGGCCGCTTGGGGGGGAGGGGACTGAAGCTTTCTTT.

The rearrangement uses TRBV5-4 and TRBJ1-2, with D tentatively TRBD1 (6 bases). The CDR3 is 13 residues long. The ends were cut back, 2 bases at V and 8 bases at J, with 13 bases in the middle. Germline V gene lookup returns CDR1 SGHNT and CDR2 YYREEE (reference sequence). The CDR3 loop reads CASSLGGEVGYTF. The CDR3 DNA reads TGTGCCAGCAGCTTAGGGGGAGAGGTGGGCTACACCTTC.

The rearrangement links TRBV3-1 (or the pseudogene TRBV3-2) to TRBJ1-1, with D perhaps matching TRBD1 (5 bases). The CDR3 is 13 amino acids. Germline-derived CDR1 and CDR2 are LGHDT and YNNKEL (reference sequence). V lost 4 bases and J 0 bases, leaving 6 bases between the germline ends. In DNA form, the CDR3 reads TGTGCCAGCAGCCCGACAGTGAACACTGAAGCTTTCTTT. Translated, it gives CASSPTVNTEAFF.

V gene TRBV7-2 combines with J gene TRBJ1-1; 9 bases are a match to TRBD1. Germline-derived CDR1 and CDR2 are SGHTA and FQGNSA. The ends lost 2 bases at V and 5 bases at J; junction bases unmatched: 6. This CDR3 region has 15 residues. For the CDR3, the DNA is TGTGCCAGCAGCTTAAAGGGGGACAGGGTGACTGAAGCTTTCTTT. It encodes CASSLKGDRVTEAFF.

A few counts support this clone. The V gene is TRBV7-2, the J gene TRBJ2-2; possibly TRBD2 for D (6 bases). CDR3 length: 14 residues. The V end was cut by 2 bases, the J end by 7 bases, with 11 bases between. Germline-derived CDR1 and CDR2 are SGHTA and FQGNSA. The DNA of the CDR3 is TGTGCCAGCAGCTTAATTCTAGCGTACGGGGAGCTGTTTTTT. It is translated as CASSLILAYGELFF.

This rearrangement joins TRBV6-5 to TRBJ1-5, with D perhaps TRBD1 (6 bases). Per germline, CDR1 MNHEY and CDR2 SVGAGI. This CDR3 has 15 residues. Trimming removed 5 bases from V and 8 bases from J, with 19 bases in between. CDR3 region: CASSRQAPKREPQHF. CDR3 DNA: TGTGCCAGCAGTAGACAGGCGCCCAAACGGGAGCCCCAGCATTTT.

This clone was observed a single time. The chain recombines TRBV4-3 with TRBJ1-2; TRBD1 matches 7 bases. The CDR3 extends over 15 amino acids. Trimming removed 3 bases from V and 3 bases from J; junction bases left unmatched: 7. Per germline, CDR1 LGHNA and CDR2 YSLEER. The CDR3, as DNA: TGCGCCAGCAGCCACCTAACAGGGGCCGACTATGGCTACACCTTC. Residues: CASSHLTGADYGYTF.

V usage is TRBV5-4 and J usage is TRBJ2-2; 7 positions agree with TRBD2. V dropped 6 bases and J dropped 8; count of bases not matched to a gene: 10. CDR1 and CDR2 from the germline V gene are SGHNT and YYREEE (reference sequence). The CDR3 loop spans 14 amino acids. The CDR3 sequence is CASTREVQSGELFF. The CDR3 coding sequence is TGTGCCAGCACCCGGGAGGTACAGAGTGGGGAGCTGTTTTTT.

The J gene is TRBJ2-5, the V gene TRBV28; maybe TRBD1 (7 bases). V was trimmed by 6 bases and J by 1 base, leaving 9 bases between them. The CDR3 runs to 13 residues. Germline CDR1 reads MDHEN; CDR2 reads SYDVKM. The CDR3 region is CASSQGGQETQYF. The DNA of the CDR3 is TGTGCCAGCAGCCAGGGGGGCCAAGAGACCCAGTACTTC. Looking up the rest from reference TRBV28 and TRBJ2-5 gives the full variable domain: DVKVTQSSRYLVKRTGEKVFLECVQDMDHENMFWYRQDPGLGLRLIYFSYDVKMKEKGDIPEGYSVSREKKERFSLILESASTNQTSMYLCASSQGGQETQYFGPGTRLLVL.

This chain joins TRBV27 and TRBJ2-3, with a possible D match to TRBD2 (5 bases). Germline CDR1 is MNHEY and CDR2 is SMNVEV (reference sequence). V lost 3 bases and J lost 8, with 9 bases in between. The CDR3 extends over 12 amino acids. This CDR3 is CASSFLGGTQYF. CDR3 coding DNA: TGTGCCAGCAGTTTTTTAGGAGGTACGCAGTATTTT.

The chain recombines TRBV18 with TRBJ1-5, with D possibly being TRBD1 (5 bases). CDR1 is KGHSH, CDR2 LQKENI, per germline. This CDR3 contains 13 residues. V was trimmed by 5 bases and J by 7 bases, leaving 12 bases between them. The chain's CDR3 is CASSVGENQPQHF. The CDR3 nucleotides read TGTGCCAGCTCAGTAGGGGAAAACCAGCCCCAGCATTTT.

The J gene is TRBJ1-2, the V gene TRBV11-2; D is unresolved. Germline CDR1 SGHAT, CDR2 FQNNGV. The CDR3 has 13 amino acids. V lost 2 bases and J 4 bases, leaving 8 bases between the germline ends. The CDR3 protein is CASSLSQVYGYTF. The CDR3 region has the DNA TGTGCCAGCAGCTTAAGTCAGGTCTATGGCTACACCTTC. The whole variable domain, filled in from reference TRBV11-2 and TRBJ1-2, reads EAGVAQSPRYKIIEKRQSVAFWCNPISGHATLYWYQQILGQGPKLLIQFQNNGVVDDSQLPKDRFSAERLKGVDSTLKIQPAKLEDSAVYLCASSLSQVYGYTFGSGTRLTVV.

The chain links TRBV4-1 to TRBJ2-5; D may be TRBD2 (6 bases). Germline V lookup: CDR1 MGHRA, CDR2 YSYEKL. The CDR3 totals 15 residues. The V end was cut by 1 base, the J end by 5 bases, with 14 bases between. CDR3 bases: TGCGCCAGCAGCCAAGGGGACTCTAGTAGGGAGACCCAGTACTTC. Translation: CASSQGDSSRETQYF.

V gene TRBV4-1 combines with J gene TRBJ1-2; 7 bases are shared with TRBD1. The CDR3 is made up of 15 amino acids. V shed 1 base, J shed 2 bases, and the junction held 4 bases outside the gene matches. Germline CDR1 and CDR2: MGHRA and YSYEKL. The CDR3 protein is CASSQVLTGNYGYTF. The DNA for the CDR3 is TGCGCCAGCAGCCAAGTTCTGACAGGGAACTATGGCTACACCTTC.

The gene calls are TRBV19 and TRBJ1-2; D is unresolved. Trimming took off 3 bases at V and 0 bases at J, with 11 bases between the two ends. Germline-derived CDR1 and CDR2 are LNHDA and SQIVND (reference sequence). The CDR3 has 15 amino acids. The CDR3 is CASSIRSAANYGYTF. CDR3 sequence (DNA): TGTGCCAGTAGTATTAGGTCCGCGGCTAACTATGGCTACACCTTC.

The chain carries TRBV5-1 and TRBJ1-4, with 7 positions matching TRBD1. The CDR3 is 15 residues long. Per germline, CDR1 SGHRS and CDR2 YFSETQ. The J segment lost 1 base and the V segment lost 0 bases, leaving 0 bases of the junction unmatched. CDR3 sequence: CASSLGQGTNEKLFF. The CDR3, as DNA: TGCGCCAGCAGCTTGGGACAGGGAACTAATGAAAAACTGTTTTTT.

The rearrangement links TRBV6-5 to TRBJ1-4; 7 bases fit TRBD1. In germline, CDR1 is MNHEY, CDR2 SVGAGI. J was trimmed by 7 bases and V by 9 bases; bases with no gene match: 8. The CDR3 has 13 residues. CDR3 nucleotide sequence: TGTGCCAGTACGGACAGGTGGGGTGAAAAACTGTTTTTT. Translating gives CASTDRWGEKLFF.